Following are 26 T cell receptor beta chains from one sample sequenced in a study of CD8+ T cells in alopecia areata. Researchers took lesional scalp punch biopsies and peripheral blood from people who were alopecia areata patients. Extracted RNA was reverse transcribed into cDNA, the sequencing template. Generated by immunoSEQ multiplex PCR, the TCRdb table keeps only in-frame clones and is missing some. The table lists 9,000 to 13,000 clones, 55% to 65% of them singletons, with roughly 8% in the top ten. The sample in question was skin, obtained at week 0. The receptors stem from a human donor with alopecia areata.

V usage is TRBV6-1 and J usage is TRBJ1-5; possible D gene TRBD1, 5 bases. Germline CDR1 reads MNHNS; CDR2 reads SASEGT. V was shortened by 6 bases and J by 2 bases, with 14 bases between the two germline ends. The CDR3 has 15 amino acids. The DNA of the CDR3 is TGTGCCAGCAGGAAAGGGGAGGTTGGCAATCAGCCCCAGCATTTT. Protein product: CASRKGEVGNQPQHF.

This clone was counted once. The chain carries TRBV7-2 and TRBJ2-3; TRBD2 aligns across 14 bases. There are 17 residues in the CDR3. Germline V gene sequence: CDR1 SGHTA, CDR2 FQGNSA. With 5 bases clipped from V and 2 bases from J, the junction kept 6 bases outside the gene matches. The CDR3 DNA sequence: TGTGCCAGCAGCCAGGGACTAGCGGGGGCCTTCACAGATACGCAGTATTTT. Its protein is CASSQGLAGAFTDTQYF. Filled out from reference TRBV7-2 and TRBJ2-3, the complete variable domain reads GAGVSQSPSNKVTEKGKDVELRCDPISGHTALYWYRQSLGQGLEFLIYFQGNSAPDKSGLPSDRFSAERTGGSVSTLTIQRTQQEDSAVYLCASSQGLAGAFTDTQYFGPGTRLTVL.

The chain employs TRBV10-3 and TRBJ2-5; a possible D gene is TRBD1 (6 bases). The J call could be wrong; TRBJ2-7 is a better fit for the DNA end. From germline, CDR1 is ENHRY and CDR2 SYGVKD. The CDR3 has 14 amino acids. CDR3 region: CAISDSTGNYEQYF. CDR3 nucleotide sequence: TGTGCCATCAGTGATTCAACAGGGAACTACGAGCAGTACTTC.

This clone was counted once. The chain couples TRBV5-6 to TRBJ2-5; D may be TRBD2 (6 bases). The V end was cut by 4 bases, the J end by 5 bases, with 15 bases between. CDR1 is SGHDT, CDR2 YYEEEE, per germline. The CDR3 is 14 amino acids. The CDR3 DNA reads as TGTGCCAGCAGCGGTACGGGAGTGGGGGAGACCCAGTACTTC. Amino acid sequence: CASSGTGVGETQYF.

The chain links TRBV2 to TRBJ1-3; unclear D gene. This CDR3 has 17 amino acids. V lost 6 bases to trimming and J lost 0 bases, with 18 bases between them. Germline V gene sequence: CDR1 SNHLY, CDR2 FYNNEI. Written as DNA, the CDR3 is TGTGCCAGCAGCGGATTTGGCAGGTTCCGCTCTGGAAACACCATATATTTT. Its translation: CASSGFGRFRSGNTIYF.

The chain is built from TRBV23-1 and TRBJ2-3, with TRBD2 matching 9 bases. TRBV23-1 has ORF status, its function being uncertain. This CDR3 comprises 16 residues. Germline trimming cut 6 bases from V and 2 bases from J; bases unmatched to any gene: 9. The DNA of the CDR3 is TGCGCCAGCAGCCCCACAGCGGGAGGTAACACAGATACGCAGTATTTT. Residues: CASSPTAGGNTDTQYF.

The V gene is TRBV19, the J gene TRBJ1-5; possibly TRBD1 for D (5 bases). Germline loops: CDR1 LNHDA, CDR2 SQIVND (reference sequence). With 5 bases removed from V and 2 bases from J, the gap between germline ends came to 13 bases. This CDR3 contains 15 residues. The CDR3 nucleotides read TGTGCCAGTAGTCCGGGACCCGGAGGCAATCAGCCCCAGCATTTT. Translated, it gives CASSPGPGGNQPQHF.

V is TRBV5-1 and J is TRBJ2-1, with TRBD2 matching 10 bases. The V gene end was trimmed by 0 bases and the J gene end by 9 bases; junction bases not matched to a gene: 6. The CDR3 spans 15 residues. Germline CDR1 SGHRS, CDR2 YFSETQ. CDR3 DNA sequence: TGCGCCAGCAGCTTGGGGCTAGCGGGAGAGGTTGAGCAGTTCTTC. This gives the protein CASSLGLAGEVEQFF.

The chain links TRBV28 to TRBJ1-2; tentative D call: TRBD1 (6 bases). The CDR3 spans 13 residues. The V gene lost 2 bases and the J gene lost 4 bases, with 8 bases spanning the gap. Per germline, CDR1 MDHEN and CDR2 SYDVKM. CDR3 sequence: CASSLRGGYGYTF. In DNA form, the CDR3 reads TGTGCCAGCAGTTTAAGGGGGGGCTATGGCTACACCTTC.

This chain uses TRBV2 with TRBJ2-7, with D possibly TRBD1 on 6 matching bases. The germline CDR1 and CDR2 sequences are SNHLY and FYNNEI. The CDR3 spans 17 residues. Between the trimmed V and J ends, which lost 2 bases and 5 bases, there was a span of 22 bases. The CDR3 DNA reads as TGTGCCAGCAGTGAATGGAGTCTTCCACAAAAGGGGGACGAGCAGTACTTC. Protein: CASSEWSLPQKGDEQYF.

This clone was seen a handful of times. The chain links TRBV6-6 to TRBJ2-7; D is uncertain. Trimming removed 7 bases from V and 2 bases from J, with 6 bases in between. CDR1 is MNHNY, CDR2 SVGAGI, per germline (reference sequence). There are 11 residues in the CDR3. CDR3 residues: CASTDTYEQYF. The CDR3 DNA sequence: TGTGCCAGCACCGACACCTACGAGCAGTACTTC.

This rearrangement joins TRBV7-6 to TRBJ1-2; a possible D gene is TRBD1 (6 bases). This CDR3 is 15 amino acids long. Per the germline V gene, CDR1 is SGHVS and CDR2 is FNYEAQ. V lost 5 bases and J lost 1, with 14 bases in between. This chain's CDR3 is CASSPGGSDNYGYTF. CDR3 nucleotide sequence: TGTGCCAGCAGCCCCGGGGGCAGCGATAACTATGGCTACACCTTC.

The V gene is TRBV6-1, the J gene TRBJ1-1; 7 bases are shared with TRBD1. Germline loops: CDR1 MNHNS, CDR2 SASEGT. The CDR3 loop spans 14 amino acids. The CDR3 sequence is CALRDSEGITEAFF. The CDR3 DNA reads TGTGCTTTACGGGACAGTGAAGGGATCACTGAAGCTTTCTTT.

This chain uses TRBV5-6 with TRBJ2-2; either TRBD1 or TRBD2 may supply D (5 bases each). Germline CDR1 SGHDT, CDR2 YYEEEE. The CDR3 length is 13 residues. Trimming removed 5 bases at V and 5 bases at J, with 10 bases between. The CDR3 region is CASRGRRTGELFF. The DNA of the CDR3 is TGTGCCAGCAGGGGACGGCGTACCGGGGAGCTGTTTTTT.

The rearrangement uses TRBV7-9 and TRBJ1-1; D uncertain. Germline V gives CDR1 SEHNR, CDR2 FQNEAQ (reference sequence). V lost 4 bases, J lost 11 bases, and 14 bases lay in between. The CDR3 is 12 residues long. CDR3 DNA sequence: TGTGCCAGCAGCTCGTCATCGGACCTGGCTTTCTTT. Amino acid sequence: CASSSSSDLAFF. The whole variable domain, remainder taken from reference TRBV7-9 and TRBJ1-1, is DTGVSQNPRHKITKRGQNVTFRCDPISEHNRLYWYRQTLGQGPEFLTYFQNEAQLEKSRLLSDRFSAERPKGSFSTLEIQRTEQGDSAMYLCASSSSSDLAFFGQGTRLTVV.

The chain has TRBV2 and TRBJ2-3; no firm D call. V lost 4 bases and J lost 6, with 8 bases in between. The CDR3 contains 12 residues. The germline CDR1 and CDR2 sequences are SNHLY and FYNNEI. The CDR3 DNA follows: TGTGCCAGCAGTGGGTCTAAGGATACGCAGTATTTT. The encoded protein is CASSGSKDTQYF.

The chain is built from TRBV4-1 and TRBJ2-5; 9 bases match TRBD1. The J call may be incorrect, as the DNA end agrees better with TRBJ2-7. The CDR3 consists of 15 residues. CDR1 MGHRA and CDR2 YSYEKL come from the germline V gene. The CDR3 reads CASSQGSGQGYEQYF. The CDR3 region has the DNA TGCGCCAGCAGCCAAGGATCGGGACAGGGCTACGAGCAGTACTTC.

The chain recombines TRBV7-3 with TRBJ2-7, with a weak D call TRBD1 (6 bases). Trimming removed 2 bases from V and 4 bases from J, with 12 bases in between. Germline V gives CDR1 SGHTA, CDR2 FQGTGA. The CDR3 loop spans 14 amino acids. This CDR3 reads CASSLEGGGYEQYF. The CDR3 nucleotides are TGTGCCAGCAGCTTAGAAGGGGGTGGGTACGAGCAGTACTTC. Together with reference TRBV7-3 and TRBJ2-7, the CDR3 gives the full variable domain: GAGVSQTPSNKVTEKGKYVELRCDPISGHTALYWYRQSLGQGPEFLIYFQGTGAADDSGLPNDRFFAVRPEGSVSTLKIQRTERGDSAVYLCASSLEGGGYEQYFGPGTRLTVT.

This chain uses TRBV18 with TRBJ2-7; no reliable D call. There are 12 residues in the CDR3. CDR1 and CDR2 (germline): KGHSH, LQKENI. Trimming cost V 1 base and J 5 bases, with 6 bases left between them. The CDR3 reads CASSPQGNEQYF. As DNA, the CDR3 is TGTGCCAGCTCACCACAAGGAAACGAGCAGTACTTC.

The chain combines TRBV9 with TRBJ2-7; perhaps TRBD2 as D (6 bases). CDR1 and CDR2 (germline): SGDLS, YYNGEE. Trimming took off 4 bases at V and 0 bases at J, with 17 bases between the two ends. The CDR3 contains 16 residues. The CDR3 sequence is CASSPRGAGLSYEQYF. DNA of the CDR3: TGTGCCAGCAGCCCCCGGGGAGCGGGCCTCTCCTACGAGCAGTACTTC.

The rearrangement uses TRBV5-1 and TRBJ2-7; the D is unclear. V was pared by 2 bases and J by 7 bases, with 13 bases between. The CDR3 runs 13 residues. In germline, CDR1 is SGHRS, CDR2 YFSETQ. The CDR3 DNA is TGCGCCAGCAGCTTCATAGGGCTCCGGGAGCAGTACTTC. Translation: CASSFIGLREQYF. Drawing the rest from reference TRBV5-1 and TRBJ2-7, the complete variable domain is KAGVTQTPRYLIKTRGQQVTLSCSPISGHRSVSWYQQTPGQGLQFLFEYFSETQRNKGNFPGRFSGRQFSNSRSEMNVSTLELGDSALYLCASSFIGLREQYFGPGTRLTVT.

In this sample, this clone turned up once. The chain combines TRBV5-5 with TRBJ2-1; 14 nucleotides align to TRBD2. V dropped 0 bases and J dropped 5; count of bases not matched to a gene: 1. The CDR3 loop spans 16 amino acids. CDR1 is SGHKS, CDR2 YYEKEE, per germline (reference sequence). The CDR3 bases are TGTGCCAGCAGCTTGGGACTAGCGGGGGGGCACAATGAGCAGTTCTTC. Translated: CASSLGLAGGHNEQFF.

The CDR3 nucleotides are TGTGCCAGCAGTGAAGGTTTCGGGACTAGCGCCTACAATGAGCAGTTCTTC. As protein: CASSEGFGTSAYNEQFF. The chain carries TRBV2 and TRBJ2-1, with TRBD2 identical over 10 bases. Germline trimming cut 1 base from V and 2 bases from J; bases unmatched to any gene: 5. Germline CDR1 reads SNHLY; CDR2 reads FYNNEI. CDR3 size: 17 residues.

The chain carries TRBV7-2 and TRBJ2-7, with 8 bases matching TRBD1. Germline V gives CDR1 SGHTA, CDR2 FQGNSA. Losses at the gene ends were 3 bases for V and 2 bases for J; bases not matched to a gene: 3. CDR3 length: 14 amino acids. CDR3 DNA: TGTGCCAGCAGCTTCGGGACAGGTGCCTACGAGCAGTACTTC. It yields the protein CASSFGTGAYEQYF.

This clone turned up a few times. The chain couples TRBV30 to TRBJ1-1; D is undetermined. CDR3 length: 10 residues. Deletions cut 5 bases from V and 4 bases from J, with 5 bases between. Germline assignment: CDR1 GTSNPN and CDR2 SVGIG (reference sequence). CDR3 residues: CAWGATEAFF. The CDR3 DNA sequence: TGTGCCTGGGGAGCCACTGAAGCTTTCTTT. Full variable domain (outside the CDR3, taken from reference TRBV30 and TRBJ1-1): SQTIHQWPATLVQPVGSPLSLECTVEGTSNPNLYWYRQAAGRGLQLLFYSVGIGQISSEVPQNLSASRPQDRQFILSSKKLLLSDSGFYLCAWGATEAFFGQGTRLTVV.

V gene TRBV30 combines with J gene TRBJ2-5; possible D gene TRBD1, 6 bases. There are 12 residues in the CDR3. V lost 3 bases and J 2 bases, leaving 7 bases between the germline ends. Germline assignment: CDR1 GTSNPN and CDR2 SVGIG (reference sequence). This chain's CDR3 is CAWRRGQETQYF. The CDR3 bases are TGTGCCTGGAGGAGGGGGCAAGAGACCCAGTACTTC.